The 32 T cell receptor beta chains below come from one sample, sequenced in a study of blood T cell repertoires in COVID-19 (TCRdb year 2020). Libraries came from the immunoSEQ multiplex PCR assay. As stored in TCRdb, this immuneACCESS dataset retains in-frame rearrangements with V and J assigned. A fraction of the clones does not appear; measured against another copy, unresolved V genes explain less than half of the discrepancy, and the remainder lacks a known reason. This sample is represented by about 270,000 clones; roughly nine tenths of them were singletons. The ten largest account for approximately 9% of the sample. Sequencing was done on a sample of peripheral blood. Source of these receptors: a middle-aged man with active or convalescent COVID-19.

This rearrangement joins TRBV5-1 to TRBJ2-6; D is unclear. From germline, CDR1 is SGHRS and CDR2 YFSETQ. The CDR3 covers 16 residues. Deletions cut 6 bases from V and 0 bases from J, with 13 bases between. The CDR3 reads CASKFSSDSGANVLTF. The DNA of the CDR3 is TGCGCCAGCAAGTTTAGCTCCGACTCTGGGGCCAACGTCCTGACTTTC.

V and J are TRBV28 and TRBJ2-4, with D possibly being TRBD2 (5 bases). The ends were cut back, 7 bases at V and 7 bases at J, with 17 bases in the middle. The CDR3 loop spans 14 amino acids. Germline values: CDR1 MDHEN, CDR2 SYDVKM. CDR3 residues: CASNVDSGDNIQYF. In nucleotides, the CDR3 is TGTGCCAGCAACGTGGACTCGGGTGATAACATTCAGTACTTC. The whole variable domain, remainder taken from reference TRBV28 and TRBJ2-4, is DVKVTQSSRYLVKRTGEKVFLECVQDMDHENMFWYRQDPGLGLRLIYFSYDVKMKEKGDIPEGYSVSREKKERFSLILESASTNQTSMYLCASNVDSGDNIQYFGAGTRLSVL.

V usage is TRBV6-5 and J usage is TRBJ1-5, with D unclear. Germline V gene sequence: CDR1 MNHEY, CDR2 SVGAGI. The V and J ends lost 6 bases and 1 base respectively, with 13 bases between them. CDR3 length: 15 residues. In DNA form, the CDR3 reads TGTGCCAGCAGCGGTGGGCCCCTCAGCAATCAGCCCCAGCATTTT. Residues: CASSGGPLSNQPQHF.

The chain combines TRBV10-3 with TRBJ2-2; 10 bases are shared with TRBD1. The length of the CDR3 is 13 residues. The germline V gene encodes CDR1 ENHRY and CDR2 SYGVKD. The J segment lost 7 bases and the V segment lost 10 bases, leaving 6 bases of the junction unmatched. The CDR3 DNA reads TGTGCCAGGAGGGACAGGGGAGACGGGGAGCTGTTTTTT. Its protein is CARRDRGDGELFF.

This sequence joins TRBV5-1 and TRBJ2-3, with TRBD1 matching 9 bases. Looked up from germline, CDR1 is SGHRS and CDR2 is YFSETQ. This CDR3 has 16 amino acids. V lost 4 bases to trimming and J lost 4 bases; unmatched junction nucleotides: 10. The CDR3 nucleotides read TGCGCCAGCAGCCTGGACAGGGGCCATTTTCCAGATACGCAGTATTTT. It is translated as CASSLDRGHFPDTQYF.

The genes are TRBV11-2 and TRBJ2-7, with 8 nucleotides matching TRBD1. The CDR3 length is 14 residues. The V gene end was trimmed by 5 bases and the J gene end by 3 bases; junction bases not matched to a gene: 6. The V gene's germline CDR1 is SGHAT and CDR2 FQNNGV. The CDR3 nucleotides are TGTGCCAGCAGCGCCCACAGGGGGATCTACGAGCAGTACTTC. Protein: CASSAHRGIYEQYF.

This clone was observed a handful of times. V is TRBV30 and J is TRBJ1-4; D is undetermined. Trimming shortened V by 3 bases and J by 8 bases, and 13 bases separated the two germline ends. The length of the CDR3 is 13 residues. Looked up from germline, CDR1 is GTSNPN and CDR2 is SVGIG (reference sequence). CDR3 protein: CAWSRASGEKLFF. CDR3 DNA sequence: TGTGCCTGGAGCCGGGCCTCGGGGGAAAAACTGTTTTTT.

About this clone: One end of the junction fails to match germline, which may point to a read error. The V gene is TRBV9, the J gene TRBJ2-2; 10 bases map to TRBD2. Germline V gene data show CDR1 as SGDLS and CDR2 as YYNGEE. This CDR3 is built from 17 residues. CDR3 sequence: CARSVASGGAGTGELFF. The DNA for the CDR3 is TGTGCCCGCAGCGTAGCCAGCGGGGGGGCCGGAACCGGGGAGCTGTTTTTT.

The V and J genes are TRBV19 and TRBJ2-5, with a tentative D call TRBD2 (7 bases). Trimming took 1 base from V and 5 from J, leaving 14 bases between them. This CDR3 contains 15 residues. Germline values: CDR1 LNHDA, CDR2 SQIVND (reference sequence). The DNA of the CDR3 is TGTGCCAGTAGTATAGCGGGGGGCCCACGGGAGACCCAGTACTTC. It translates to CASSIAGGPRETQYF.

The chain employs TRBV28 and TRBJ1-4; TRBD1 is a possible D gene (5 bases). The V and J ends lost 4 bases and 5 bases respectively, with 8 bases between them. This CDR3 region has 13 residues. Germline loops: CDR1 MDHEN, CDR2 SYDVKM. Written as DNA, the CDR3 is TGTGCCAGCAGTTCTGGGGGGAATGAAAAACTGTTTTTT. As protein: CASSSGGNEKLFF.

The chain joins TRBV18 to TRBJ2-2; unclear D gene. The CDR3 sequence is 15 residues long. V lost 2 bases to trimming and J lost 2 bases, with 9 bases between them. Germline CDR1 KGHSH, CDR2 LQKENI. The CDR3 reads CASSPVRRNTGELFF. As DNA, the CDR3 is TGTGCCAGCTCACCAGTCAGGCGAAACACCGGGGAGCTGTTTTTT.

The chain combines TRBV5-1 with TRBJ2-5, with 7 bases aligning to TRBD2. Germline lookup yields CDR1 SGHRS and CDR2 YFSETQ. Unmatched junction bases numbered 3, after V lost 5 bases and J lost 2 bases. CDR3 length: 13 residues. CDR3 sequence: CASRGSGQETQYF. In nucleotides, the CDR3 is TGCGCCAGCAGGGGTAGCGGGCAAGAGACCCAGTACTTC.

V and J are TRBV6-5 and TRBJ2-7, with TRBD1 identical over 10 bases. This CDR3 contains 14 residues. The V segment lost 2 bases and the J segment 2 bases; nucleotides outside the gene matches: 0. Germline V gives CDR1 MNHEY, CDR2 SVGAGI. CDR3 residues: CASSYGTGAYEQYF. CDR3 coding DNA: TGTGCCAGCAGTTACGGGACAGGGGCCTACGAGCAGTACTTC.

This rearrangement joins TRBV4-1 to TRBJ1-5; the D gene is possibly TRBD1 (5 bases). Germline loops: CDR1 MGHRA, CDR2 YSYEKL. This CDR3 has 15 amino acids. V was cut by 0 bases and J by 6 bases, with 12 bases left in between. CDR3 sequence: CASSQDRGEGQPQHF. In DNA form, the CDR3 reads TGCGCCAGCAGCCAAGACCGGGGGGAGGGTCAGCCCCAGCATTTT.

This chain joins TRBV24-1 and TRBJ2-5; 8 nucleotides agree with TRBD2. CDR3 length: 15 amino acids. The germline gives CDR1 KGHDR, CDR2 SFDVKD. The V gene end was trimmed by 7 bases and the J gene end by 5 bases; junction bases not matched to a gene: 11. Here the CDR3 DNA reads TGTGCCACCAGCCCAATTGCGGGGGGCGTCGAGACCCAGTACTTC. Its translation: CATSPIAGGVETQYF.

The rearrangement uses TRBV2 and TRBJ1-5; 7 nucleotides agree with TRBD1. Losses at the gene ends were 5 bases for V and 4 bases for J; bases not matched to a gene: 8. CDR3 length equals 15 residues. From germline, CDR1 is SNHLY and CDR2 FYNNEI. Written as DNA, the CDR3 is TGTGCCAGCAGTCCAGTACTGACAGGGAATCAGCCCCAGCATTTT. Translated: CASSPVLTGNQPQHF.

This sequence joins TRBV24-1 and TRBJ2-1; TRBD2 agrees at 10 bases. Trimming took 3 bases from V and 6 from J; bases not matched to a gene: 7. This CDR3 spans 16 amino acids. Germline V gene data show CDR1 as KGHDR and CDR2 as SFDVKD. The CDR3 region has the DNA TGTGCCACCAGTGATATTTTAGCGGGAGGACGCAATGAGCAGTTCTTC. Encoded protein: CATSDILAGGRNEQFF.

CDR3 residues: CASSLGLAGAEQFF. In DNA form, the CDR3 reads TGTGCCAGCAGCTTAGGGCTAGCGGGAGCTGAGCAGTTCTTC. This chain connects TRBV7-9 to TRBJ2-1, with 10 bases matching TRBD2. The CDR3 has 14 amino acids. The germline gives CDR1 SEHNR, CDR2 FQNEAQ (reference sequence). The ends lost 1 base at V and 9 bases at J; junction bases unmatched: 3.

The J gene is TRBJ2-3, the V gene TRBV30, with a weak D call TRBD2 (5 bases). Germline assignment: CDR1 GTSNPN and CDR2 SVGIG (reference sequence). This CDR3 region has 15 residues. The V gene lost 0 bases and the J gene lost 0 bases, with 10 bases spanning the gap. The CDR3 reads CAWSVQADSTDTQYF. The CDR3 DNA is TGTGCCTGGAGTGTACAAGCGGATAGCACAGATACGCAGTATTTT. The full variable domain, completed using reference TRBV30 and TRBJ2-3, is SQTIHQWPATLVQPVGSPLSLECTVEGTSNPNLYWYRQAAGRGLQLLFYSVGIGQISSEVPQNLSASRPQDRQFILSSKKLLLSDSGFYLCAWSVQADSTDTQYFGPGTRLTVL.

This clone was detected only a few times. The V gene is TRBV7-3, the J gene TRBJ2-2, with 7 bases fitting TRBD2. CDR1 SGHTA and CDR2 FQGTGA come from the germline V gene. Trimming at V came to 4 bases and at J to 4 bases, leaving 3 bases not matched to a gene. This CDR3 region has 14 residues. DNA for the CDR3: TGTGCCAGCAGCTCCCTAGCGGTCACCGGGGAGCTGTTTTTT. Translated: CASSSLAVTGELFF.

The chain carries TRBV12-3 or TRBV12-4 and TRBJ1-4; D possibly corresponds to TRBD1 (5 bases). The CDR3 is made up of 13 amino acids. Deletions cut 6 bases from V and 10 bases from J, with 15 bases between. This CDR3 is CASSKIDRGKLFF. For the CDR3, the DNA is TGTGCCAGCAGCAAAATTGACAGAGGAAAACTGTTTTTT.

J is TRBJ2-2 and V is TRBV13; 8 positions agree with TRBD2. CDR3 size: 13 residues. Germline V CDR1 and CDR2: PRHDT, FYEKMQ (reference sequence). The junction had 4 bases not matched to a gene; V was cut back by 8 bases and J by 5 bases. The CDR3 here is CASLTGGTGELFF. The CDR3 bases are TGTGCCAGCTTAACGGGGGGGACCGGGGAGCTGTTTTTT. The variable domain in full, with the rest retrieved from reference TRBV13 and TRBJ2-2, is AAGVIQSPRHLIKEKRETATLKCYPIPRHDTVYWYQQGPGQDPQFLISFYEKMQSDKGSIPDRFSAQQFSDYHSELNMSSLELGDSALYFCASLTGGTGELFFGEGSRLTVL.

The chain employs TRBV30 and TRBJ1-5, with 8 bases aligning to TRBD1. With V trimmed by 2 bases and J by 4 bases, 4 bases remained unmatched. Germline assignment: CDR1 GTSNPN and CDR2 SVGIG (reference sequence). The CDR3 is 14 amino acids. The DNA for the CDR3 is TGTGCCTGGAGTCTCGGACAGGGAAATCAGCCCCAGCATTTT. Translation gives CAWSLGQGNQPQHF.

The chain links TRBV6-1 to TRBJ2-5; maybe TRBD2 (5 bases). The CDR3 loop spans 18 amino acids. Germline CDR1 MNHNS, CDR2 SASEGT. V was trimmed by 0 bases and J by 3 bases, leaving 20 bases between them. The CDR3 region has the DNA TGTGCCAGCAGTGAAGCCTATCCGGGAAAGTCAGATAAAGAGACCCAGTACTTC. It codes for CASSEAYPGKSDKETQYF.

The chain recombines TRBV28 with TRBJ2-7; a weak D match, TRBD1 (6 bases). Germline V gene data show CDR1 as MDHEN and CDR2 as SYDVKM. CDR3 length: 15 amino acids. V was trimmed by 6 bases and J by 0 bases, leaving 15 bases between them. The DNA for the CDR3 is TGTGCCAGCAGGACCGGGACATTCGCCTCCTACGAGCAGTACTTC. Translation gives CASRTGTFASYEQYF.

The gene calls are TRBV30 and TRBJ1-1; D not certain. CDR1 and CDR2 from the germline V gene are GTSNPN and SVGIG (reference sequence). V lost 3 bases to trimming and J lost 5 bases, with 13 bases between them. The CDR3 consists of 13 residues. The CDR3 DNA reads TGTGCCTGGAGGAGAACCCTCTGGACTGAAGCTTTCTTT. It encodes CAWRRTLWTEAFF.

The gene calls are TRBV28 and TRBJ1-2; 9 nucleotides line up with TRBD1. After removal of 4 bases from V and 4 bases from J, the junction contained 4 bases not matched to a gene. The CDR3 contains 14 residues. Germline loops: CDR1 MDHEN, CDR2 SYDVKM. The CDR3 DNA sequence: TGTGCCAGCAGTTGGGAGACAGGGGGCTATGGCTACACCTTC. It is translated as CASSWETGGYGYTF.

The chain employs TRBV5-4 and TRBJ2-2, with D perhaps matching TRBD2 (7 bases). Trimming shortened V by 0 bases and J by 4 bases, and 13 bases separated the two germline ends. The length of the CDR3 is 16 residues. Germline V CDR1 and CDR2: SGHNT, YYREEE (reference sequence). The CDR3 sequence is CASSLATGRGTGELFF. In nucleotides, the CDR3 is TGTGCCAGCAGCTTGGCCACAGGGAGGGGCACCGGGGAGCTGTTTTTT.

V usage is TRBV9 and J usage is TRBJ2-1, with 8 nucleotides matching TRBD2. Trimming removed 4 bases from V and 6 bases from J; junction bases left unmatched: 9. The V gene's germline CDR1 is SGDLS and CDR2 YYNGEE. This CDR3 comprises 15 residues. This CDR3 is CASSPPAGGGNEQFF. The DNA for the CDR3 is TGTGCCAGCAGCCCCCCCGCGGGGGGTGGCAATGAGCAGTTCTTC.

The V and J genes are TRBV28 and TRBJ2-3, with 11 bases matching TRBD2. V trimming: 9 bases; J trimming: 6 bases; junction bases outside the gene matches: 5. The CDR3 is made up of 13 amino acids. CDR1 and CDR2 (germline): MDHEN, SYDVKM. The CDR3: CASELAGVDTQYF. For the CDR3, the DNA is TGTGCCAGTGAACTAGCGGGAGTCGATACGCAGTATTTT.

This clone was counted a few times. CDR3 DNA: TGCGCCAGCAGCTTTGACAGCCCCTACGAGCAGTACTTC. It encodes CASSFDSPYEQYF. The genes are TRBV5-1 and TRBJ2-7; TRBD1 might be the D (5 bases). V gave up 2 bases and J gave up 2 bases, with 8 bases separating them. CDR1 is SGHRS, CDR2 YFSETQ, per germline. CDR3 size: 13 residues.

V and J are TRBV12-3 or TRBV12-4 and TRBJ1-2; D remains unclear. This CDR3 region has 12 residues. The V gene lost 0 bases and the J gene lost 7 bases, with 6 bases spanning the gap. The CDR3 here is CASSLARGGYTF. CDR3 coding DNA: TGTGCCAGCAGTTTAGCGCGGGGTGGCTACACCTTC.